The rows below give T cell receptor beta chains drawn from one sample of a study of blood T cell repertoires in COVID-19. The protocol was immunoSEQ multiplex PCR, while the TCRdb copy is restricted to in-frame clones and leaves out a portion. The sample includes fewer than 70,000 clones, 88% of them seen just once. The sequencing sample was made of peripheral blood. All receptors derive from a human donor in a cohort sampled during active COVID-19. CDR3s include the opening cysteine and the closing phenylalanine or tryptophan. Each record gives: J gene, V gene, clone size, D gene, CDR3 DNA, CDR3 protein. A D gene is named only where the DNA matches it firmly. Expanded clones get a size class; other rows say once, few or many, or leave the size out.

TRBJ1-2	TRBV4-3	NA	NA	TGCGCCAGCAGCCAGAGTCTCAGGGATGGCTACACCTTC	CASSQSLRDGYTF
TRBJ1-2	TRBV28	NA	NA	TGTGCCAGCAGTCAAACCCCAGATTCTAGACTCTATGGCTACACCTTC	CASSQTPDSRLYGYTF
TRBJ2-6	TRBV11-2	NA	NA	TGTGCCAGCAGCCCCCCGGGATGGTCTGGGGCCAACGTCCTGACTTTC	CASSPPGWSGANVLTF
TRBJ2-1	TRBV14	NA	TRBD2	TGTGCCAGCAGCCAAGGCGCTAGCGGGGAGCCGTTCTCCTACAATGAGCAGTTCTTC	CASSQGASGEPFSYNEQFF
TRBJ2-7	TRBV9	NA	NA	TGTGCCAGCAGCGTAGGTCTAGGTGGTGACAGCTCCTACGAGCAGTACTTC	CASSVGLGGDSSYEQYF
TRBJ2-3	TRBV7-8	NA	NA	TGTGCCAGCAGCGACAGCCGTCACGGGTCTAGCGTGCGGCCAGATACGCAGTATTTT	CASSDSRHGSSVRPDTQYF
TRBJ2-1	TRBV19	NA	NA	TGTGCCACTTCAAGGACACCGAGCTCCTACAATGAGCAGTTCTTC	CATSRTPSSYNEQFF
TRBJ2-3	TRBV7-2	NA	TRBD2	TGTGCCAGCAGCCGCTCAGGGCGGGAGAGGGGTGCAGATACGCAGTATTTT	CASSRSGRERGADTQYF
TRBJ1-2	TRBV6-6	once	TRBD1	TGTGCCAGCAGTCAGACAGGGTCAAACTATGGCTACACCTTC	CASSQTGSNYGYTF
TRBJ2-1	TRBV7-8	once	TRBD2	TGTGCCAGCAGCTTGACGGGACTAGCGCCCAATGAGCAGTTCTTC	CASSLTGLAPNEQFF
TRBJ2-6	TRBV5-8	NA	TRBD1	TGTGCCAGCAGTTCGACAGGGCGGCCTGGGGCCAACGTCCTGACTTTC	CASSSTGRPGANVLTF
TRBJ2-5	TRBV7-3	few	TRBD1	TGTGCCAGCAGCAAAGACAGGGGGGAGACCCAGTACTTC	CASSKDRGETQYF
TRBJ2-7	TRBV6-2/TRBV6-3	NA	NA	TGTGCCAGCAGCCTGGGGGCTTCGGGTTCCTACGAGCAGTACTTC	CASSLGASGSYEQYF
TRBJ2-3	TRBV11-2	NA	TRBD2	TGTGCCAGCAGCTTAACAGCGGGAAGAGGGACAGATACGCAGTATTTT	CASSLTAGRGTDTQYF